The T cell receptor (beta chain) under discussion was sequenced for a study of cytomegalovirus exposure and HLA in healthy donors. V shed 4 bases and J shed 7 bases, with 11 bases lying between them. The CDR3 extends over 13 amino acids. Germline-derived CDR1 and CDR2 are MNHEY and SVGAGI. The study ran its PCR with 60 Vbeta and 13 Jbeta primers. The protocol was immunoSEQ multiplex PCR, while the TCRdb copy is restricted to in-frame clones and leaves out a portion. The sample has about 250,000 clones; 92% are singletons. Study-level points and caveats: Immune exposure was documented only through CMV serostatus. In a later analysis, HLA-associated beta chains showed higher expansion and lower generation probabilities than comparable chains. Many donors shared some public TCRs, even though most TCR sequences were rare. DRB1 showed the most TCR associations and HLA-C the fewest in a later analysis, as rates varied by HLA locus.

This clone was picked up one time. As yet, its antigen is unknown. The chain employs TRBV6-5 and TRBJ2-1; no clear D. This sequence was found in a girl aged 2-10 years in good health and CMV-seronegative. The sample consisted of PBMCs. In DNA, the CDR3 is TGTGCCAGCAGTTCCTCCAGTCTGAATGAGCAGTTCTTC. This translates into CASSSSSLNEQFF.